A single sample gave rise to the 19 T cell receptor beta chains below, sequenced in a study of cytomegalovirus exposure and HLA in healthy donors. With 60 Vbeta and 13 Jbeta primers, the PCR was carried out. Assay used: immunoSEQ multiplex PCR; TCRdb lists only in-frame clones, some missing. The sample records tens of thousands of clones, about three quarters being singletons. Sequenced sample: PBMCs. These receptors came from a man aged 35 to 55 in good health and CMV-seronegative.

The chain carries TRBV5-1 and TRBJ1-4; 8 nucleotides match TRBD1. Germline CDR1 reads SGHRS; CDR2 reads YFSETQ. V was pared by 5 bases and J by 2 bases, with 8 bases of the junction left unmatched. The CDR3 loop spans 16 amino acids. As DNA, the CDR3 is TGCGCCAGCAGTCTCGGACAGGGCCCGACTAATGAAAAACTGTTTTTT. This sequence encodes CASSLGQGPTNEKLFF.

The genes are TRBV27 and TRBJ1-5, with 10 bases fitting TRBD1. The germline V gene has CDR1 MNHEY and CDR2 SMNVEV (reference sequence). The CDR3 runs to 17 residues. J was trimmed by 3 bases and V by 2 bases; bases with no gene match: 7. The chain's CDR3 is CASSLRRTGGYNQPQHF. In nucleotides, the CDR3 is TGTGCCAGCAGTTTACGACGGACAGGGGGATACAATCAGCCCCAGCATTTT.

The chain links TRBV7-6 to TRBJ2-5; TRBD2 matches at 9 bases. There are 16 residues in the CDR3. The V gene's germline CDR1 is SGHVS and CDR2 FNYEAQ. With 1 base clipped from V and 1 base from J, the junction kept 4 bases outside the gene matches. In DNA, the CDR3 is TGTGCCAGCAGCTTAGGGACTAGCGTGCGCCAAGAGACCCAGTACTTC. It encodes CASSLGTSVRQETQYF.

This chain uses TRBV7-2 with TRBJ2-1; 7 bases map to TRBD2. CDR3 size: 14 residues. Looked up from germline, CDR1 is SGHTA and CDR2 is FQGNSA. V lost 1 base to trimming and J lost 5 bases; unmatched junction nucleotides: 2. This CDR3 reads CASSLVRGNNEQFF. CDR3 nucleotide sequence: TGTGCCAGCAGCTTAGTGCGGGGGAACAATGAGCAGTTCTTC.

The chain links TRBV4-3 to TRBJ2-7; 7 bases align to TRBD1. Trimming took 0 bases from V and 6 from J; bases not matched to a gene: 5. Germline CDR1 and CDR2: LGHNA and YSLEER. The CDR3 loop spans 14 amino acids. Written as DNA, the CDR3 is TGCGCCAGCAGCCAAGATCGACAGGGTCTCGAGCAGTACTTC. Amino acid sequence: CASSQDRQGLEQYF.

The chain uses TRBV4-3 and TRBJ2-3; perhaps TRBD2 as D (6 bases). Trimming took off 1 base at V and 1 base at J, with 12 bases between the two ends. The CDR3 covers 16 residues. Germline CDR1 LGHNA, CDR2 YSLEER. The CDR3 reads CASSQVSTGGTDTQYF. The CDR3 DNA reads as TGCGCCAGCAGCCAAGTGAGCACGGGAGGCACAGATACGCAGTATTTT.

This chain links TRBV15 with TRBJ1-1; D unclear. This CDR3 region has 13 residues. The V gene's germline CDR1 is LNHNV and CDR2 YYDKDF (reference sequence). The CDR3 DNA reads TGTGCGGAACGGCCGGGAACGAACACTGAAGCTTTCTTT. The encoded protein is CAERPGTNTEAFF.

This clone occurred a few times. The chain carries TRBV15 and TRBJ2-5; possible D gene TRBD1, 5 bases. CDR1 and CDR2 (germline): LNHNV, YYDKDF (reference sequence). The V end was cut by 4 bases, the J end by 7 bases, with 16 bases between. The CDR3 is 14 residues long. The CDR3 loop is CATSTSGFIATQYF. The CDR3 nucleotides read TGTGCCACCAGCACATCAGGGTTTATCGCGACCCAGTACTTC. Full variable domain (rest looked up from reference TRBV15 and TRBJ2-5): DAMVIQNPRYQVTQFGKPVTLSCSQTLNHNVMYWYQQKSSQAPKLLFHYYDKDFNNEADTPDNFQSRRPNTSFCFLDIRSPGLGDTAMYLCATSTSGFIATQYFGPGTRLLVL.

The V call is TRBV7-9, the J call TRBJ2-5, with 9 bases lining up with TRBD1. The CDR3 loop spans 16 amino acids. Per germline, CDR1 SEHNR and CDR2 FQNEAQ (reference sequence). Germline trimming cut 1 base from V and 5 bases from J; bases unmatched to any gene: 8. The CDR3 coding sequence is TGTGCCAGCAGCTTAGGAGACAGGGGGTCTTCGGAGACCCAGTACTTC. Its protein is CASSLGDRGSSETQYF.

This rearrangement joins TRBV5-1 to TRBJ2-7; 8 positions match TRBD1. Trimming removed 5 bases from V and 3 bases from J; junction bases left unmatched: 19. This CDR3 region has 18 residues. Looked up from germline, CDR1 is SGHRS and CDR2 is YFSETQ. The CDR3 nucleotides read TGCGCCAGCAGGCGGCACCCGAATTCACAGGGGGTAGTCTACGAGCAGTACTTC. This translates into CASRRHPNSQGVVYEQYF.

The CDR3 DNA follows: TGTGCCAGTAGACCCCCGGACAGGGGTGGCACAGATACGCAGTATTTT. Amino acids: CASRPPDRGGTDTQYF. V gene TRBV19 combines with J gene TRBJ2-3; TRBD1 matches at 9 bases. The CDR3 extends over 16 amino acids. Germline V CDR1 and CDR2: LNHDA, SQIVND (reference sequence). The J segment lost 1 base and the V segment lost 6 bases, leaving 8 bases of the junction unmatched.

This clone was observed a handful of times. The gene calls are TRBV6-5 and TRBJ1-1; maybe TRBD1 (5 bases). The germline V gene encodes CDR1 MNHEY and CDR2 SVGAGI. The V and J ends lost 6 bases and 3 bases respectively, with 17 bases between them. The CDR3 length is 15 residues. CDR3 in amino acids: CASRPRGGKDTEAFF. The CDR3 DNA is TGTGCCAGCAGGCCTCGGGGGGGGAAGGACACTGAAGCTTTCTTT.

The CDR3 sequence is CSVDDSGAGREQYF. The DNA of the CDR3 is TGCAGCGTTGACGATAGCGGGGCAGGGAGAGAGCAGTACTTC. The chain couples TRBV29-1 to TRBJ2-7; 8 positions agree with TRBD2. J gave up 7 bases and V 3 bases, and 11 bases lay outside the gene matches. The CDR3 runs to 14 residues. The germline gives CDR1 SQVTM, CDR2 ANQGSEA.

The chain has TRBV6-4 and TRBJ2-1, with D possibly matching TRBD2 (6 bases). Germline-derived CDR1 and CDR2 are MRHNA and SNTAGT. The CDR3 has 14 residues. V was shortened by 4 bases and J by 6 bases, with 13 bases between the two germline ends. CDR3 nucleotides: TGTGCCAGCAGTGTCTCGGCTAGCGTCAATGAGCAGTTCTTC. Encoded protein: CASSVSASVNEQFF.

This clone was counted a few times. The chain links TRBV7-9 to TRBJ1-5; tentatively, D is TRBD1 (5 bases). With 7 bases removed from V and 7 bases from J, the gap between germline ends came to 11 bases. CDR1 and CDR2 (germline): SEHNR, FQNEAQ (reference sequence). This CDR3 region has 12 residues. The CDR3 sequence is CASNSEGQPQHF. The CDR3 DNA sequence: TGTGCCAGCAATTCGGAGGGGCAGCCCCAGCATTTT.

This clone appeared a single time. The CDR3 DNA is TGTGCCAGCAGCGTCGAGACAGGACTTTCCTACGAGCAGTACTTC. This translates into CASSVETGLSYEQYF. The rearrangement uses TRBV7-6 and TRBJ2-7, with D possibly being TRBD1 (6 bases). Trimming took off 5 bases at V and 1 base at J, with 15 bases between the two ends. There are 15 residues in the CDR3. Germline V lookup: CDR1 SGHVS, CDR2 FNYEAQ.

The rearrangement uses TRBV5-1 and TRBJ2-7; TRBD2 might be the D (6 bases). V lost 5 bases to trimming and J lost 4 bases, with 10 bases between them. The germline CDR1 and CDR2 sequences are SGHRS and YFSETQ. The CDR3 spans 12 residues. The CDR3 DNA is TGCGCCAGCAGACTCGGGAGTTACGAGCAGTACTTC. Its translation: CASRLGSYEQYF.

This clone was seen more than once but under ten times. The chain couples TRBV6-6 to TRBJ2-1; 13 nucleotides match TRBD2. V was clipped by 4 bases and J by 7 bases; unmatched bases: 7. CDR3 length: 16 amino acids. From germline, CDR1 is MNHNY and CDR2 SVGAGI (reference sequence). The CDR3 here is CASSSGTSGVKNEQFF. The CDR3 bases are TGTGCCAGCAGTTCCGGGACTAGCGGGGTTAAGAATGAGCAGTTCTTC.

J is TRBJ2-3 and V is TRBV9, with D possibly matching TRBD1 (5 bases). Germline V gene lookup returns CDR1 SGDLS and CDR2 YYNGEE. Trimming took off 3 bases at V and 7 bases at J, with 9 bases between the two ends. The CDR3 contains 12 residues. The chain's CDR3 is CASSADMNTQYF. CDR3 sequence (DNA): TGTGCCAGCAGCGCGGACATGAATACGCAGTATTTT. The variable domain in full, with the rest retrieved from reference TRBV9 and TRBJ2-3, is DSGVTQTPKHLITATGQRVTLRCSPRSGDLSVYWYQQSLDQGLQFLIQYYNGEERAKGNILERFSAQQFPDLHSELNLSSLELGDSALYFCASSADMNTQYFGPGTRLTVL.